The T cell receptor beta chain described here comes from a study of shared clonotypes between healthy human individuals (dated by TCRdb to 2020 to 2021). Turning to the overall study: The cohort included a few men and two women between 18 and 49 years of age. Leukapheresis yielded between about 0.94 and 8.9 billion PBMCs per donor. To increase sequencing depth and limit assay-specific biases, different laboratories used diverse techniques to prepare libraries and sequence TCR repertoires. To estimate repertoire size and how much clonotypes are shared between individuals, the study performed deep sequencing of blood TCR repertoires from 4 to 6 healthy adults.

The research as a whole found: The genetic and exposure-history diversity represented was limited by the small number of donors. Sampling was restricted to blood, and TCR repertoires in tissues likely differ from the TCR repertoires found in blood. Based on pairwise subsampling, the degree of clonotype sharing among donors was expected to be affected by sequencing depth.

The donors were healthy, HIV-negative adults with no recently reported acute infections or vaccinations. Every donor was a Caucasian adult living in Nashville, Tennessee, USA. For unsorted samples, about 90 million PBMCs were counted and genomic DNA was extracted with the QIAamp DNA Blood Mini kit. After blood collection by leukapheresis, PBMCs were isolated using Ficoll-Histopaque density gradient centrifugation and then cryopreserved in the vapor phase of liquid nitrogen. TCR CDR3 regions were amplified from genomic DNA by multiplex PCR using the deep immunoSEQ assay. Extracted genomic DNA from each cell subset was spread evenly across all wells of several immunoSEQ 96-well plates, with each plate serving as a replicate. For unsorted PBMC, roughly 0.3 ug genomic DNA, equal to tens of thousands of T cell genomes, was loaded into each replicate PCR. Unsorted PBMC genomic DNA was sequenced across ten immunoSEQ deep assay plates. The purified libraries were quantified using a Qubit 3.0 fluorometer, sized with a Bioanalyzer 2100, and then quantified again using the KAPA Library Quantification kit. Each immunoSEQ 96-well plate was sequenced on its own single-read 150-cycle Illumina NextSeq 550 flow cell. The published analysis was carried out like this. Because only junctional sequences without quality scores were contained in the immunoSEQ output, filtering matching that applied to full-length reads could not be performed. Sequences were annotated with PyIR, a Python wrapper for IgBLAST v1.9, using IMGT germline references to assign V/J genes and CDR3. Any read was removed if the V/J assignment was weak (E-value above 1e-6), the CDR3 was missing, or the read contained stop codons, out-of-frame junctions, or ambiguous translated residues. A V3J clonotype was defined by an identical inferred V gene, J gene, and CDR3 amino acid sequence. Percentage overlap between repertoires was computed as shared unique clonotypes divided by the size of the smaller repertoire. Richness of each repertoire was evaluated using RTK rarefaction, the Chao1 estimator, and Recon v2.1 estimates of unobserved clonotypes. Entries here come from immuneACCESS through TCRdb and include only in-frame sequences with V and J called. Some clones fail to appear in such tables; in the studies checked, an unresolved V gene covers under half of the shortfall, and the cause of the remainder is unknown. Clone size and the V and J calls come from that table; the DNA yielded D and trimming. This sample gives 450,000 to 500,000 clones in total; 78% of them show up just once. The ten largest clones capture more than 10% of the sample.

V drops 7 bases and J drops 6 bases, leaving 13 bases in between. Looking up the germline V gene yields CDR1 MNHNS and CDR2 SASEGT. The CDR3 measures 13 amino acids from cysteine to phenylalanine. Only the CDR3 DNA stays, 39 bases, in frame from base 1. As regards this clone: Its antigen target is currently unknown. Per-base qualities were not stored, and no clone one base away is much larger.

This sequence originates from a middle-aged woman in good health. Some clones in this sample may be carry-over from other donors' samples. Sequencing was performed on PBMCs. The sequence is built from TRBV6-1 and TRBJ1-5; tentative D gene TRBD1, with 5 bases matching. The DNA sequence reads TGTGCCAGCACCCTGCGGGGGAGTCAGCCCCAGCATTTT. This gives the protein CASTLRGSQPQHF.